This T cell receptor (beta chain) was profiled in a study of blood T cell repertoires in COVID-19. The CDR3 covers 11 residues. Germline V gives CDR1 DFQATT, CDR2 SNEGSKA (reference sequence). This table comes from immunoSEQ multiplex PCR, and its TCRdb copy is limited to in-frame clones, with some not included. The table lists fewer than 400,000 clones, 85% of them singletons. The clonotype comes from a young woman with acute or convalescent COVID-19. This chain connects TRBV20-1 to TRBJ2-1, with 7 bases fitting TRBD1. The source material was peripheral blood. CDR3 nucleotides: TGCAGAGCAAACAGGGGTTGGGAGCAGTTCTTC. This sequence encodes CRANRGWEQFF.